This T cell receptor beta chain is from a study of graft-versus-host responses after intestinal transplantation. Study-level results: Circulating GvH clone levels at their peak were associated with HvG declines (early post-transplant).

Unmatched junction bases numbered 7, after V lost 6 bases and J lost 13 bases. From germline, CDR1 is MNHEY and CDR2 SMNVEV (reference sequence). The CDR3 is 13 amino acids. Worth noting for this clone: Antigen specificity is unknown.

Repertoires were generated with immunoSEQ multiplex PCR, while TCRdb's copy carries only in-frame clones and drops some. The sample carries around 120,000 clones, 85% to 95% recorded once. The chain is built from TRBV27 and TRBJ1-6, with 9 bases matching TRBD1. The source material was unstimulated CD4+ T cells sorted from spleen or lymph node cells, sampled before intestinal transplant. The source is a human donor who received an intestinal transplant. CDR3 bases: TGTGCCAGCAGGGGACAGGGAATGGCGCCCCTCCACTTT. It translates to CASRGQGMAPLHF.